The T cell receptor beta chain described here comes from a study of blood T cell repertoires in COVID-19 (dated by TCRdb to 2018 to 2020). Broadly, across the study: Collaborator samples came from the United States, Italy and Spain and covered acute and convalescent phases of COVID-19. Where available, HLA class I and class II types were obtained from metadata supplied by the sample provider rather than from assay-based typing. A freely available public database, intended as a resource for researchers studying the immune response to SARS-CoV-2, is where the repertoires were released. Subjects who had been exposed to COVID-19, were actively infected with it, or had recovered from it provided the deeply sampled blood TCRbeta repertoires that made up the dataset. The prospective study material was composed of cDNA or gDNA derived from T cells, B-cell-depleted T cells, or PBMCs. The samples were drawn from the first 160 participants of the ongoing ImmuneRACE study and from 950 to 1,500 subjects provided by 6 global collaborators. Sample metadata almost always included a de-identified subject ID, COVID-19 status, age in years and sex. Broad study findings and their caveats: The amount of clinical and demographic metadata varied by source and participant and was provided uncurated.

The immunoSEQ Assay, a bias-controlled multiplex PCR, was used to amplify TCRbeta CDR3 regions from genomic DNA. As for how the authors treated the data: Within the assay, amplification of reference gene primers was used to estimate how many nucleated cells each sample contained. Sequence reads were collapsed and filtered to measure the absolute abundance of every unique TCRbeta CDR3 rearrangement. Productive Simpson clonality was computed per sample as the square root of Simpson's diversity index over productive rearrangements. TCRdb took over this immuneACCESS table, retaining in-frame rearrangements with V and J assigned. Such tables are incomplete; in checked studies, under half of the missing clones stem from an unresolved V gene, and the remainder is unexplained. The D gene and trimming were derived from the DNA, and the V and J assignments and clone size from that table. The sample includes fewer than 450,000 clones, with about 87% observed a single time. The ten largest clones capture about 12% of the sample.

Trimmed from V: 0 bases; trimmed from J: 8 bases; junction bases lacking a gene match: 4. Taken from cysteine to phenylalanine, the CDR3 has 14 residues. Of the read, only the CDR3 DNA is kept; its 42 bases are in frame from base 1. Per the germline V gene, SGDLS is the CDR1 and YYNGEE is the CDR2. At one collaborating source in Seattle, patients were enrolled during active infection and were followed longitudinally through the course of disease. The collaborating institutions used their own protocols to collect whole blood in K2EDTA tubes. For TCRbeta analysis, collaborator samples were shipped as frozen whole blood, as isolated PBMCs, or as DNA extracted from either sample type. Points on this clone: There is no known antigen for this receptor. Base qualities are not recorded, but no much larger clone differs from it by a single base.

This clonotype was sampled from a woman aged 50 to 65 with COVID-19, enrolled during active disease. The chain is assembled from TRBV9 and TRBJ2-1, with 8 junctional bases fitting TRBD2. Sequenced: peripheral blood. The CDR3 is CASSVAGGQDEQFF. The sequenced DNA is TGTGCCAGCAGCGTAGCGGGGGGGCAGGATGAGCAGTTCTTC.